Following are 27 T cell receptor beta chains from one sample sequenced in a study of T-cell memory formation after mild COVID-19. Via MiXCR, TCRdb re-called the 5' RACE reads, giving one row per CDR3 protein. The data contain about 280,000 distinct CDR3 sequences, 7.5% to 9.5% of them singletons. Sequenced sample: PBMCs or a T cell subset sorted from them (not recorded which). These receptors were taken from a man in his late teens or twenties who had mild COVID-19 (a few samples of this study predate the infection). Cell type and time point are not known.

Only a few counts were recorded for this clonotype. The genes are TRBV28 and TRBJ2-7; 8 bases match TRBD1. V gave up 3 bases and J gave up 5 bases; unmatched junction bases: 3. From germline, CDR1 is MDHEN and CDR2 SYDVKM. The CDR3 length is 13 residues. CDR3 loop: CASSFDRGHEQYV. The CDR3 region has the DNA TGTGCCAGCAGTTTTGACAGGGGCCACGAGCAGTACGTC.

This clonotype was picked up many times. The chain recombines TRBV5-5 with TRBJ2-1, with D possibly TRBD1 on 8 matching bases. CDR3 size: 15 residues. Germline CDR1 is SGHKS and CDR2 is YYEKEE (reference sequence). V was shortened by 4 bases and J by 3 bases, with 14 bases between the two germline ends. The CDR3: CASSPTGGGYNEQFF. Written as DNA, the CDR3 is TGTGCCAGCAGCCCTACAGGGGGGGGCTACAATGAGCAGTTCTTC.

This clonotype was found a few times. The chain joins TRBV7-9 to TRBJ1-4, with 9 positions matching TRBD1. Germline V gene sequence: CDR1 SEHNR, CDR2 FQNEAQ (reference sequence). The CDR3 length is 14 residues. The V and J ends lost 5 bases and 8 bases, in that order; junction bases with no gene match: 6. DNA for the CDR3: TGTGCCAGCAGCATCCGGGACAGGGACGAAAAACTGTTTTTT. Protein: CASSIRDRDEKLFF. The whole variable domain, remainder taken from reference TRBV7-9 and TRBJ1-4, is DTGVSQNPRHKITKRGQNVTFRCDPISEHNRLYWYRQTLGQGPEFLTYFQNEAQLEKSRLLSDRFSAERPKGSFSTLEIQRTEQGDSAMYLCASSIRDRDEKLFFGSGTQLSVL.

This clonotype was picked up a small number of times. The chain couples TRBV20-1 to TRBJ1-3; TRBD1 agrees at 7 bases. Germline V gene lookup returns CDR1 DFQATT and CDR2 SNEGSKA (reference sequence). The CDR3 is 13 residues long. With 5 bases clipped from V and 0 bases from J, the junction kept 1 base outside the gene matches. The CDR3: CSAWDSSGNTIYF. The CDR3 region has the DNA TGCAGTGCTTGGGACAGCTCTGGAAACACCATATATTTT.

This clonotype occurred a few times. The chain combines TRBV4-3 with TRBJ1-2, with D maybe TRBD1 (5 bases). Trimming shortened V by 0 bases and J by 6 bases, and 17 bases separated the two germline ends. Looked up from germline, CDR1 is LGHNA and CDR2 is YSLEER. The CDR3 spans 16 residues. The CDR3 is CASSQDYRTRQDGYTF. In nucleotides, the CDR3 is TGCGCCAGCAGCCAAGACTATCGGACACGCCAAGATGGCTACACCTTC.

This chain connects TRBV3-1 to TRBJ1-1; D uncertain. The CDR3 consists of 14 residues. Deletions cut 1 base from V and 7 bases from J, with 13 bases between. Germline CDR1 reads LGHDT; CDR2 reads YNNKEL (reference sequence). CDR3 residues: CASSQGWAGNEAFF. Written as DNA, the CDR3 is TGTGCCAGCAGCCAAGGGTGGGCGGGTAATGAAGCTTTCTTT.

This clonotype came up a few times. This CDR3 reads CASSGISALETQYF. The CDR3 DNA sequence: TGTGCCAGCAGTGGGATCTCCGCCTTAGAGACCCAGTACTTC. V gene TRBV2 combines with J gene TRBJ2-5; D gene uncertain. Germline CDR1 SNHLY, CDR2 FYNNEI. The CDR3 has 14 residues. V was cut by 4 bases and J by 4 bases, with 13 bases left in between.

This clonotype came up a few times. The chain uses TRBV25-1 and TRBJ2-2; weak D call: TRBD2 (6 bases). This CDR3 spans 15 amino acids. Germline CDR1 is MGHDK and CDR2 is SYGVNS. V was trimmed by 4 bases and J by 1 base, leaving 10 bases between them. This CDR3 reads CASSAGDWNTGELFF. CDR3 nucleotides: TGTGCCAGCAGTGCCGGGGACTGGAACACCGGGGAGCTGTTTTTT. Supplemented by reference TRBV25-1 and TRBJ2-2, the full variable domain reads EADIYQTPRYLVIGTGKKITLECSQTMGHDKMYWYQQDPGMELHLIHYSYGVNSTEKGDLSSESTVSRIRTEHFPLTLESARPSHTSQYLCASSAGDWNTGELFFGEGSRLTVL.

This chain joins TRBV9 and TRBJ1-2, with D possibly TRBD1 on 5 matching bases. V was trimmed by 3 bases and J by 0 bases, leaving 12 bases between them. Per the germline V gene, CDR1 is SGDLS and CDR2 is YYNGEE. This CDR3 is built from 15 residues. The CDR3 DNA reads as TGTGCCAGCAGCGCCGCGGGGGTTACTAACTATGGCTACACCTTC. Its translation: CASSAAGVTNYGYTF.

There are a few counts of this clonotype. The chain is built from TRBV7-2 and TRBJ2-3, with D maybe TRBD1 (6 bases). CDR3 length: 13 amino acids. The ends were cut back, 8 bases at V and 0 bases at J, with 9 bases in the middle. Germline V lookup: CDR1 SGHTA, CDR2 FQGNSA. In DNA, the CDR3 is TGTGCCAGCCGGGACACGAGCACAGATACGCAGTATTTT. The encoded protein is CASRDTSTDTQYF.

This clonotype was counted only a few times. This sequence joins TRBV5-1 and TRBJ2-5; D gene ambiguous. Trimming shortened V by 0 bases and J by 2 bases, and 8 bases separated the two germline ends. The CDR3 is made up of 14 amino acids. Germline assignment: CDR1 SGHRS and CDR2 YFSETQ. CDR3 loop: CASSLVGRQETQYF. In DNA form, the CDR3 reads TGCGCCAGCAGCTTGGTGGGCAGGCAAGAGACCCAGTACTTC.

The V call is TRBV5-1, the J call TRBJ2-3; D is unresolved. CDR1 and CDR2 (germline): SGHRS, YFSETQ. This CDR3 has 14 residues. The germline V and J ends were trimmed by 2 bases and 0 bases, with 7 bases remaining between them. The CDR3 loop reads CASSFDTSTDTQYF. The CDR3 DNA reads as TGCGCCAGCAGCTTCGACACCAGCACAGATACGCAGTATTTT. The full variable domain, its missing parts supplied by reference TRBV5-1 and TRBJ2-3, is KAGVTQTPRYLIKTRGQQVTLSCSPISGHRSVSWYQQTPGQGLQFLFEYFSETQRNKGNFPGRFSGRQFSNSRSEMNVSTLELGDSALYLCASSFDTSTDTQYFGPGTRLTVL.

The CDR3 DNA is TGTGCCAGCAGCCTAAGGCAGGGGAGTAGCACAGATACGCAGTATTTT. Encoded protein: CASSLRQGSSTDTQYF. The chain recombines TRBV14 with TRBJ2-3, with D maybe TRBD1 (6 bases). CDR1 and CDR2 (germline): SGHDN, FVKESK. The CDR3 consists of 16 residues. Trimming took 4 bases from V and 0 from J, leaving 14 bases between them.

In its sample, this clonotype was seen many times. The chain couples TRBV7-3 to TRBJ2-3; D is ambiguous. CDR1 is SGHTA and CDR2 is FQGTGA in the germline V gene. Deletions cut 5 bases from V and 6 bases from J, with 12 bases between. The CDR3 sequence is 13 residues long. Here the CDR3 reads CASSQANLDTQYF. The CDR3 DNA reads TGTGCCAGCAGCCAAGCAAATCTGGATACGCAGTATTTT.

This clonotype was seen only a few times. The chain has TRBV9 and TRBJ2-5; 7 positions agree with TRBD1. Trimming cost V 3 bases and J 5 bases; bases outside gene matches: 13. CDR3 length: 16 amino acids. Germline V gene data show CDR1 as SGDLS and CDR2 as YYNGEE. The CDR3 nucleotides read TGTGCCAGCAGCGCCTTTGGTCAAGGGGGCCGGGAGACCCAGTACTTC. Protein product: CASSAFGQGGRETQYF.

This clonotype was recorded only once. This chain joins TRBV9 and TRBJ2-3; 11 nucleotides agree with TRBD2. This CDR3 spans 16 amino acids. V dropped 2 bases and J dropped 6; count of bases not matched to a gene: 8. Germline V gene data show CDR1 as SGDLS and CDR2 as YYNGEE. The CDR3 DNA reads as TGTGCCAGCAGCGTCCGACTAGCGGGGAGGGGGGATACGCAGTATTTT. It is translated as CASSVRLAGRGDTQYF.

CDR3 region: CASTPMGGKTDTQYF. The DNA of the CDR3 is TGTGCCAGCACCCCAATGGGGGGGAAAACAGATACGCAGTATTTT. V and J are TRBV28 and TRBJ2-3; 7 bases agree with TRBD2. The CDR3 length is 15 residues. Germline loops: CDR1 MDHEN, CDR2 SYDVKM. The ends lost 7 bases at V and 3 bases at J; junction bases unmatched: 10.

This clonotype was seen a handful of times. This rearrangement joins TRBV11-2 to TRBJ2-3, with D maybe TRBD1 (8 bases). Germline V gives CDR1 SGHAT, CDR2 FQNNGV. Trimming removed 3 bases from V and 9 bases from J, with 22 bases in between. The CDR3 sequence is 16 residues long. CDR3 DNA sequence: TGTGCCAGCAGCTTCGCGGAAGTAACAGGGGGAGGGACGCAGTATTTT. Encoded protein: CASSFAEVTGGGTQYF.

This clonotype was seen at least ten times. The CDR3 here is CASSLGTETTEAFF. CDR3 coding DNA: TGCGCCAGCAGCTTGGGGACGGAAACTACTGAAGCTTTCTTT. J is TRBJ1-1 and V is TRBV5-1; D is uncertain. Germline CDR1 is SGHRS and CDR2 is YFSETQ. CDR3 length: 14 amino acids. V was cut by 0 bases and J by 5 bases, with 11 bases left in between.

This clonotype was recorded at least ten times. This chain links TRBV12-3 or TRBV12-4 with TRBJ1-2, with D possibly being TRBD1 (5 bases). The V gene lost 3 bases and the J gene lost 7 bases, with 9 bases spanning the gap. This CDR3 spans 12 amino acids. The CDR3 DNA follows: TGTGCCAGCAGTTTGGGGGAGACTGGCTACACCTTC. This gives the protein CASSLGETGYTF.

This clonotype was seen a handful of times. The chain joins TRBV27 to TRBJ2-5; unclear D gene. Germline V CDR1 and CDR2: MNHEY, SMNVEV (reference sequence). The V end lost 2 bases, the J end lost 7 bases, and 5 bases lay between the germline ends. The CDR3 contains 11 residues. This CDR3 reads CASSLGLTQYF. The DNA of the CDR3 is TGTGCCAGCAGTTTAGGGCTGACCCAGTACTTC.

The chain is built from TRBV9 and TRBJ1-1, with 8 bases lining up with TRBD1. Germline CDR1 and CDR2: SGDLS and YYNGEE. This CDR3 is built from 14 residues. V was pared by 1 base and J by 6 bases, with 5 bases of the junction left unmatched. Here the CDR3 reads CASSVRPGGPEAFF. The CDR3 nucleotides are TGTGCCAGCAGCGTAAGGCCAGGGGGCCCTGAAGCTTTCTTT. Using reference TRBV9 and TRBJ1-1 for the parts outside the CDR3, the full variable domain is DSGVTQTPKHLITATGQRVTLRCSPRSGDLSVYWYQQSLDQGLQFLIQYYNGEERAKGNILERFSAQQFPDLHSELNLSSLELGDSALYFCASSVRPGGPEAFFGQGTRLTVV.

V and J are TRBV20-1 and TRBJ1-1, with 7 nucleotides matching TRBD1. The length of the CDR3 is 15 residues. CDR1 is DFQATT, CDR2 SNEGSKA, per germline (reference sequence). V was clipped by 0 bases and J by 3 bases; unmatched bases: 7. CDR3 in amino acids: CSARDPGGVDTEAFF. The CDR3 DNA is TGCAGTGCTAGAGATCCAGGGGGTGTCGACACTGAAGCTTTCTTT.

At least ten counts were recorded for this clonotype. J is TRBJ2-7 and V is TRBV6-1; 8 nucleotides agree with TRBD1. CDR3 length: 14 residues. Germline values: CDR1 MNHNS, CDR2 SASEGT. J lost 3 bases, V lost 6 bases, and 7 bases had no gene match. Here the CDR3 DNA reads TGTGCCAGCAGCAGGGGGCAATTCTTCTACGAGCAGTACGTC. Translation: CASSRGQFFYEQYV.

The chain joins TRBV24-1 to TRBJ2-7; 11 bases map to TRBD1. Germline V gives CDR1 KGHDR, CDR2 SFDVKD. This CDR3 is 16 amino acids long. The junction had 3 bases not matched to a gene; V was cut back by 3 bases and J by 0 bases. CDR3 DNA: TGTGCCACCAGTGATGGGGACAGGGGGTGCTCCTACGAGCAGTACGTC. It translates to CATSDGDRGCSYEQYV.

The chain combines TRBV18 with TRBJ1-5; a possible D gene is TRBD1 (6 bases). The CDR3 is 17 amino acids. Germline V gives CDR1 KGHSH, CDR2 LQKENI. Trimming left V 6 bases short and J 0 bases short, with 18 bases between. Written as DNA, the CDR3 is TGTGCCAGCTCCCCGTTCGGGGGGGCGCGTAGCAATCAGCCCCAGCATTTT. Its protein is CASSPFGGARSNQPQHF.

This clonotype was seen a few times. The genes are TRBV5-1 and TRBJ2-5; TRBD2 matches 7 bases. From germline, CDR1 is SGHRS and CDR2 YFSETQ. The junction had 6 bases not matched to a gene; V was cut back by 5 bases and J by 2 bases. The CDR3 has 14 residues. DNA for the CDR3: TGCGCCAGCAGTGATCCAGCGGGGCAAGAGACCCAGTACTTC. The encoded protein is CASSDPAGQETQYF.